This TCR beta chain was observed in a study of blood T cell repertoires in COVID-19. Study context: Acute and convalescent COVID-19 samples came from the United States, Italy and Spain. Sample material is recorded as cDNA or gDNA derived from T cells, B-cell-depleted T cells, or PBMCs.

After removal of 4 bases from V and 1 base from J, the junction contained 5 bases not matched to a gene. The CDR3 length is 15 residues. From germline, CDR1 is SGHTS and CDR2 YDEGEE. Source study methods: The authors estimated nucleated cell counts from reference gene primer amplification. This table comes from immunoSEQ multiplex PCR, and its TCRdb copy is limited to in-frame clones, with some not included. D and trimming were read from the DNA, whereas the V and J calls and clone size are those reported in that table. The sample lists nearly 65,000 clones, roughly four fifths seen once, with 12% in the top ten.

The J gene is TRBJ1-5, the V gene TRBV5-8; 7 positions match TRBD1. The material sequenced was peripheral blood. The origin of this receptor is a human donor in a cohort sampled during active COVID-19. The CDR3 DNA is TGTGCCAGCAGCACGGGACAGCTCAGCAATCAGCCCCAGCATTTT. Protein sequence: CASSTGQLSNQPQHF.